Sequencing of this T cell receptor beta chain was carried out in a study of T cell clonotyping in hematopoietic cell transplantation. Study information: Recipient samples before transplant were obtained post-cytoreduction.

Sequencing was performed with immunoSEQ multiplex PCR; in TCRdb, only in-frame clones are kept and a portion is missing. The table lists 75,000 to 95,000 clones, 96% of them singletons. Germline V lookup: CDR1 SNHLY, CDR2 FYNNEI. This CDR3 is 13 amino acids long. V lost 6 bases and J lost 8; bases outside the gene matches: 9. Time point indicated: recipient sample about 28 days before transplant, after cytoreduction. Points from the study as a whole: Higher Inverse Simpson Index values in graft donor and pretransplant recipient predicted broader posttransplant TCR diversity.

Notes on this clone: What it recognizes is unknown.

This TCR was recovered from a woman aged 45-65 years with acute myeloid leukemia. Some clones in this sample may be carry-over from other donors' samples. The rearrangement joins TRBV2 to TRBJ1-1; 7 nucleotides match TRBD1. Sequenced here: peripheral blood mononuclear cells, sampled before stem cell transplant. The CDR3 is CASRGDSQMEAFF. The CDR3 DNA follows: TGTGCCAGCAGGGGGGACAGTCAAATGGAAGCTTTCTTT.